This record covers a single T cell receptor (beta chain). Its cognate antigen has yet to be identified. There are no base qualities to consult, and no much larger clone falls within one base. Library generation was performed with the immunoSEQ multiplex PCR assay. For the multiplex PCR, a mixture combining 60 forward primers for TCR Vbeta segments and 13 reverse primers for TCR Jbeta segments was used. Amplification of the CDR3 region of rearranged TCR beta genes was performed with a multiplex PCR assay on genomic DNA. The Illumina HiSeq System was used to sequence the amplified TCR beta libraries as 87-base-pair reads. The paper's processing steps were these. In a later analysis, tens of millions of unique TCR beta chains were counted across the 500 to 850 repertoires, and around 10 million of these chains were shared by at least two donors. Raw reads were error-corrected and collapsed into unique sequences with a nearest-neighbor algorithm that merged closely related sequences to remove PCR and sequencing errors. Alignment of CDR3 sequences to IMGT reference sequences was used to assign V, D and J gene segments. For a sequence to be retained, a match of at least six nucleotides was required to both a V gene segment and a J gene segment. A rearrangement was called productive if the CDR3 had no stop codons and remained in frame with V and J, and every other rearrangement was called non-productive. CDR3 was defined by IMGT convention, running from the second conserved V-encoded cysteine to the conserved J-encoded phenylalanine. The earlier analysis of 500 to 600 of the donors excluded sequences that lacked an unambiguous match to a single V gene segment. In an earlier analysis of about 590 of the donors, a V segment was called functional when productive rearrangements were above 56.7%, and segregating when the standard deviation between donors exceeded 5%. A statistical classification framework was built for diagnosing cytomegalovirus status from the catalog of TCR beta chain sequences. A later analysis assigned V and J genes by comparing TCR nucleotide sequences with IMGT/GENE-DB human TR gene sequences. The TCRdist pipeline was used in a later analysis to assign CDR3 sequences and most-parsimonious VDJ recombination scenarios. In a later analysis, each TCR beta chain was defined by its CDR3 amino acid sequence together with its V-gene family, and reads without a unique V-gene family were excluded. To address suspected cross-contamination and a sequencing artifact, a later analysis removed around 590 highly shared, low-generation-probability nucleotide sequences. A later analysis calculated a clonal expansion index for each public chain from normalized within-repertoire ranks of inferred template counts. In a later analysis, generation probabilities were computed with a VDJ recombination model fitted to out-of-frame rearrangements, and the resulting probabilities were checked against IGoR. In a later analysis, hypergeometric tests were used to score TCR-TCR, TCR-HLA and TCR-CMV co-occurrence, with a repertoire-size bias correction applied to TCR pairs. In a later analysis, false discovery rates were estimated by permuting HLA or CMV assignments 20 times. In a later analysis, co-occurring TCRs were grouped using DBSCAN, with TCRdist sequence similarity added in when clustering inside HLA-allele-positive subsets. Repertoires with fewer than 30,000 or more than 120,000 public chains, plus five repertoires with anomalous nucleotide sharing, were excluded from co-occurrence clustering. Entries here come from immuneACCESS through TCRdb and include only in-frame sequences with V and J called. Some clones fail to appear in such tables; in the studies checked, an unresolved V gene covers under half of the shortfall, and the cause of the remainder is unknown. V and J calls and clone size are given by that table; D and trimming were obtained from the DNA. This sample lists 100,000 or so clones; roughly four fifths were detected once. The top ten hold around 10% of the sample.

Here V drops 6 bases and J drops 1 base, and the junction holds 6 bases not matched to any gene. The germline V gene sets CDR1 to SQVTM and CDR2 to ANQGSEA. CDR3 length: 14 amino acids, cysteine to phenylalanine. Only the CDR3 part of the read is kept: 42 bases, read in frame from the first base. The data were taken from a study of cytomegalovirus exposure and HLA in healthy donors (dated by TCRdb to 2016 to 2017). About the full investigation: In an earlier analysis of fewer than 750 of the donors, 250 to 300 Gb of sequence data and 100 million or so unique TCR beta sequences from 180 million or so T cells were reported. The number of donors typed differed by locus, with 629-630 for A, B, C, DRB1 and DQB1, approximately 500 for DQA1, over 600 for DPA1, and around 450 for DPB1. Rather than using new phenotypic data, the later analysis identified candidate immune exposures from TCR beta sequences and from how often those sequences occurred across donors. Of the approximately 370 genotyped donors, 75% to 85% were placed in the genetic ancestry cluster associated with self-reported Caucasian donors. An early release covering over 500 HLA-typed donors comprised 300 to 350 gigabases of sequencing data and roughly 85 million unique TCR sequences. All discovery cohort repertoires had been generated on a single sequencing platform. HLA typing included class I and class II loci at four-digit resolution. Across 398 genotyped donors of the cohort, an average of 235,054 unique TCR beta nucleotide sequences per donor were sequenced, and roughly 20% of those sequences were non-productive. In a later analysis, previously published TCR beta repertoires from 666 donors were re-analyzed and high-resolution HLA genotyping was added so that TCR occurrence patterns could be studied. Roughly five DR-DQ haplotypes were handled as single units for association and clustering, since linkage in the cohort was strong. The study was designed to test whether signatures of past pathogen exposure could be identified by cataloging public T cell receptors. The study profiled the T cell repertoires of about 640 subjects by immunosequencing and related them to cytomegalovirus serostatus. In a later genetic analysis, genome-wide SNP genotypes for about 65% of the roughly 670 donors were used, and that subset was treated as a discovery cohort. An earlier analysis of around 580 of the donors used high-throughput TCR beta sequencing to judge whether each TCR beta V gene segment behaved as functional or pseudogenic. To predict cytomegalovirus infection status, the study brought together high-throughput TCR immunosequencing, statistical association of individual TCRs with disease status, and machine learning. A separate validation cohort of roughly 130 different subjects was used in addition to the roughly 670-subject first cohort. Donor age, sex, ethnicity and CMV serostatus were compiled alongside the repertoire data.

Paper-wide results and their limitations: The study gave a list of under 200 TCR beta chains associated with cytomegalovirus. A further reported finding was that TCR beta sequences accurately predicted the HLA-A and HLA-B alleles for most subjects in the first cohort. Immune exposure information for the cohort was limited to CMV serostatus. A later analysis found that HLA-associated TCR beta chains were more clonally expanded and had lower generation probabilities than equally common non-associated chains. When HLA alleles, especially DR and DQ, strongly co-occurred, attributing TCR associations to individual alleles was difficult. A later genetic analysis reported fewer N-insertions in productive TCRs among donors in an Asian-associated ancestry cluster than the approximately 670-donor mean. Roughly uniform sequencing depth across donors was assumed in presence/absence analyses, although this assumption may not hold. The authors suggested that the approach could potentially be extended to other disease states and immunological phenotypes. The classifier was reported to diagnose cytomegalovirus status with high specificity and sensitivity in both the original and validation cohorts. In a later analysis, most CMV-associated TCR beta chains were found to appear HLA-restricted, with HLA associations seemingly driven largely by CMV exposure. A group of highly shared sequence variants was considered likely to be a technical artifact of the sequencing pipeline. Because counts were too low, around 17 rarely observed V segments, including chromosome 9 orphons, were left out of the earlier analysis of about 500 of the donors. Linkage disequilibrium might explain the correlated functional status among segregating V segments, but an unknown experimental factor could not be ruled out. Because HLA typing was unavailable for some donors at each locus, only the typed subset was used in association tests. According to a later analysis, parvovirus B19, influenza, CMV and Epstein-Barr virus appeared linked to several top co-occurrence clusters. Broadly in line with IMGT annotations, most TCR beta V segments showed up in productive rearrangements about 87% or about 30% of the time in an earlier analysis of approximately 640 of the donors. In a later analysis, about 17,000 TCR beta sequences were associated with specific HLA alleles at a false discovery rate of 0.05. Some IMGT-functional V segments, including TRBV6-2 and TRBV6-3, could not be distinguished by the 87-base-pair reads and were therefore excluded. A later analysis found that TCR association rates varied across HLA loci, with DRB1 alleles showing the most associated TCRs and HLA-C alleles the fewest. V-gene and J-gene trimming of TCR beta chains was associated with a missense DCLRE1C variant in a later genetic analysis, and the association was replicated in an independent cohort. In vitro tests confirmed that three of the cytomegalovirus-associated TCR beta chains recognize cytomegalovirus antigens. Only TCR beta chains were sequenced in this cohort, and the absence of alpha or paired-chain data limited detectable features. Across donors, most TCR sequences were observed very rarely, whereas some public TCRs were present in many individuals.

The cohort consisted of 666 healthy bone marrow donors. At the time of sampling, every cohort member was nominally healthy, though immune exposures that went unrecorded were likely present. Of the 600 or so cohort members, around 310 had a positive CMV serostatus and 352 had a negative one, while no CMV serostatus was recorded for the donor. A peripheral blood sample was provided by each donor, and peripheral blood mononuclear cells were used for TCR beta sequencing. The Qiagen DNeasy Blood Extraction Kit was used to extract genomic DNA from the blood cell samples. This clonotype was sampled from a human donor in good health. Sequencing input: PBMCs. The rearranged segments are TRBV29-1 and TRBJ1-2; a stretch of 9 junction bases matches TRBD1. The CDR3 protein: CSVLQGQGNYGYTF. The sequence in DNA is TGCAGCGTCCTCCAGGGACAGGGTAACTATGGCTACACCTTC.